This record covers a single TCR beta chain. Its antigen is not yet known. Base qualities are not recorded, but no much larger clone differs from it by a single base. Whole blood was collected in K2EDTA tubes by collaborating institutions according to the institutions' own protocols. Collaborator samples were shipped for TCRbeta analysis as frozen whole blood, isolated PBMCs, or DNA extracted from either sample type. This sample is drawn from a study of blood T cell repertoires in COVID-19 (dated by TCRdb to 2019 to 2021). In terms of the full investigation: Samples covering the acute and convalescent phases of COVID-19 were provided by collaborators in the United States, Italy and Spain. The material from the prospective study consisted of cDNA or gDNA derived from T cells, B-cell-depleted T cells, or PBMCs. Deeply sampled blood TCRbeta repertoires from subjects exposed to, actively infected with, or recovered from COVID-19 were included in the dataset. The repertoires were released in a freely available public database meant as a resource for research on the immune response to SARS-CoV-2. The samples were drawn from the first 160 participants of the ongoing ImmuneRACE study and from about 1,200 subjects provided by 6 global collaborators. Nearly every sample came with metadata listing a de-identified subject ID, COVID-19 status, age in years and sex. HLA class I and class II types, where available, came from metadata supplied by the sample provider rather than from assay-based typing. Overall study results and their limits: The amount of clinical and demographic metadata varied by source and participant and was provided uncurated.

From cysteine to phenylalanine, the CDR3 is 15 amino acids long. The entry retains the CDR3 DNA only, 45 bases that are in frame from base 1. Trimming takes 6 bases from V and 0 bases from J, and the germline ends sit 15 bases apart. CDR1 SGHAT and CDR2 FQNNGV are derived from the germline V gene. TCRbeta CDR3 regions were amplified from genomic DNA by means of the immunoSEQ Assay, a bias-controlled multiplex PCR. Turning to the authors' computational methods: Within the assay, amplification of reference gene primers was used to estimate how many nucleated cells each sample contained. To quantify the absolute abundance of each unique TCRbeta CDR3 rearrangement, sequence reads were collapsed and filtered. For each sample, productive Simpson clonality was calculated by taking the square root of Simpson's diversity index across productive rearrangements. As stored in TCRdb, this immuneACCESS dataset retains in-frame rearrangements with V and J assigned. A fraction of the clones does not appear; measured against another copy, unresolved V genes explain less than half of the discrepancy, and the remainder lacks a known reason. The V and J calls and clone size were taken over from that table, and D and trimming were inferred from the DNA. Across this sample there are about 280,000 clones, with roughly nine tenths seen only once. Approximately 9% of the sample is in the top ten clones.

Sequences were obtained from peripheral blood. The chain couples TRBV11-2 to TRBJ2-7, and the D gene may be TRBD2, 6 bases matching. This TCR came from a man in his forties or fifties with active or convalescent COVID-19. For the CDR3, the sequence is CASSFSGGSSYEQYF. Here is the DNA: TGTGCCAGCAGTTTCAGCGGAGGGAGCTCCTACGAGCAGTACTTC.